Reported below is one TCR beta chain. Investigators profiled TCR beta VDJ and CDR3 from genomic DNA template. A single record per CDR3 protein comes from TCRdb applying MiXCR to the reads. Of approximately 200,000 distinct CDR3 sequences in the sample, around three fifths were seen once. The record originates from a study of CD8+CD57+ T cells in acquired aplastic anemia. In germline, CDR1 is LGHNA, CDR2 YSLEER. Trimming removed 2 bases at V and 7 bases at J, with 21 bases between. The CDR3 consists of 17 residues. Material for sequencing was sorted CD4+, CD8+, or CD8+CD57+ T cells (not recorded which) from PBMCs. The receptor was isolated from a human donor with severe aplastic anemia or a healthy control (not recorded which). The chain carries TRBV4-3 and TRBJ2-1; D is ambiguous. CDR3 DNA: TGCGCCAGCAGCCAACGGTTAAGTGGGATCCGCGGAAATGAGCAGTTCTTC. This codes for CASSQRLSGIRGNEQFF.